A selection of T cell receptor beta chains follows, all from one sample in a study of lymphopenia after photon versus proton radiotherapy. Sequencing used immunoSEQ multiplex PCR; TCRdb keeps in-frame clones, though not all of them. The sample gives 70,000 or so clones, 92% of which show up once; about 2% is in the top ten. The sample here was peripheral blood, taken from a patient treated with photon-based radiotherapy. These receptors all come from a woman between 40 and 55 years old with cholangiocarcinoma. The CDR3 runs from the conserved cysteine through the conserved F or W. D genes are given only for firm matches. For some rows the clone size is stated as once, few or many, or as a class when expanded; others skip it.

abundance	j_gene	v_gene	d_gene	CDR3nt	CDR3aa
NA	TRBJ2-3	TRBV29-1	NA	TGCAGCGTTTCGGGGACTTTTAGCACAGATACGCAGTATTTT	CSVSGTFSTDTQYF
NA	TRBJ2-5	TRBV7-7	NA	TGTGCTAGCAGCCCCTCAAAGGAGACCCAGTACTTC	CASSPSKETQYF
NA	TRBJ1-5	TRBV2	NA	TGTGCCAGCAGTGATCAGGGCAATCAGCCCCAGCATTTT	CASSDQGNQPQHF
NA	TRBJ1-2	TRBV27	NA	TGTGCCAGCAGGGAACAGTACTATGGCTACACCTTC	CASREQYYGYTF
NA	TRBJ2-3	TRBV7-2	NA	TGTGCCAGCAGCTTGGCAGCGCGGACGAGCACAGATACGCAGTATTTT	CASSLAARTSTDTQYF
NA	TRBJ2-3	TRBV11-3	NA	TGTGCCAGCAGCCCCCGAGGGACAGATACGCAGTATTTT	CASSPRGTDTQYF
NA	TRBJ1-3	TRBV4-3	NA	TGCGCCAGCAGCCAAGATAGGGCAGGGGCTGGAAACACCATATATTTT	CASSQDRAGAGNTIYF
NA	TRBJ2-2	TRBV21-1	NA	TGTGCCAGCAGCTCCCGGGACAGGGACACCTTTAGAAACACCGGGGAGCTGTTTTTT	CASSSRDRDTFRNTGELFF
NA	TRBJ1-5	TRBV7-9	TRBD1	TGTGCCAGCAGACCTACAGGGGACAATCAGCCCCAGCATTTT	CASRPTGDNQPQHF
NA	TRBJ2-2	TRBV2	NA	TGTGCCAGCAGTGCTGACACCGGGGAGCTGTTTTTT	CASSADTGELFF
NA	TRBJ2-2	TRBV6-1	TRBD2	TGTGCCAGCAGTGACCCTCTAGCGGGATGGAACACCGGGGAGCTGTTTTTT	CASSDPLAGWNTGELFF
NA	TRBJ2-1	TRBV30	NA	TGTGCCTTGGCCTCCATGACAGGGAGAGGAACCGGGGGCTACAATGAGCAGTTCTTC	CALASMTGRGTGGYNEQFF
NA	TRBJ2-1	TRBV5-1	TRBD1	TGCGCCAACAGACGACGCCGGGACAGTTACAATGAGCAGTTCTTC	CANRRRRDSYNEQFF
NA	TRBJ1-1	TRBV5-8	NA	TGTGCCAGCAGCTTGGAGATAGGGGGGCACGGCACTGAAGCTTTCTTT	CASSLEIGGHGTEAFF
NA	TRBJ1-2	TRBV6-5	NA	TGTGCCAGCAGTTACTCGGGCCAACTTACAGGCTACACCTTC	CASSYSGQLTGYTF
NA	TRBJ1-2	TRBV29-1	NA	TGCAGCGTTGGACGGGGGAGTGGCTACACCTTC	CSVGRGSGYTF
NA	TRBJ1-4	TRBV30	NA	TGTGCCGGGCTCCCAGCAACTAATGAAAAACTGTTTTTT	CAGLPATNEKLFF
NA	TRBJ2-1	TRBV2	TRBD2	TGTGCCACCGAACCGGTCCCCGAACTAGCGGGAGGGACCCCCTACAATGAGCAGTTCTTC	CATEPVPELAGGTPYNEQFF
NA	TRBJ1-1	TRBV2	NA	TGTGCCAGCAGCCAGACAGACGCTCGGGACACTGAAGCTTTCTTT	CASSQTDARDTEAFF
once	TRBJ1-1	TRBV6-5	NA	TGTGCCAGCAGTTACTTCGGGCGGATGAACACTGAAGCTTTCTTT	CASSYFGRMNTEAFF
NA	TRBJ2-3	TRBV19	TRBD2	TGTGCCACCCGGCGGGAGGAGGGAACAGATACGCAGTATTTT	CATRREEGTDTQYF
NA	TRBJ1-5	TRBV6-1	TRBD1	TGTGCCAGCATGGGACAGCTGGGTCAGCCCCAGCATTTT	CASMGQLGQPQHF
NA	TRBJ1-1	TRBV19	NA	TGTGCCAGTAGGCAGGGGATGAACACTGAAGCTTTCTTT	CASRQGMNTEAFF
NA	TRBJ1-5	TRBV6-4	TRBD1	TGTGCCAGCAGTGACGGGACAGGGGGTCAGCCCCAGCATTTT	CASSDGTGGQPQHF
NA	TRBJ2-7	TRBV6-5	NA	TGTGCCAGCAGGGAAGCGGCGAGCTCCTACGAGCAGTACTTC	CASREAASSYEQYF
NA	TRBJ1-1	TRBV19	NA	TGTGCCAGTAGCATGGGGGGGCGCGGGACTGAAGCTTTCTTT	CASSMGGRGTEAFF